The 3 T cell receptor beta chains below all came from one sample that was sequenced in a study of kidney transplant recipient with SARS-CoV-2 infection. TCRdb used MiXCR to reprocess the reads, holding one entry per CDR3 protein. Here the sample spans under 300,000 distinct CDR3 sequences, around 26% being singletons. The sequencing here drew on a blood sample, taken at baseline and on day 111 from a kidney transplant recipient. The receptor set was obtained from a male patient between 25 and 40 years old who had COVID-19 and was a kidney transplant recipient. Part of the T cells may come from the graft donor.

The CDR3: CASSLLKGRAQYF. In DNA, the CDR3 is TGTGCCAGCAGCCTACTAAAAGGGAGGGCCCAGTACTTC. This chain uses TRBV4-2 with TRBJ2-5; TRBD2 agrees at 7 bases. J was trimmed by 9 bases and V by 4 bases; bases with no gene match: 8. This CDR3 is built from 13 residues. Germline lookup yields CDR1 LGHNA and CDR2 YNFKEQ.

This clonotype has at least ten counts. This chain connects TRBV3-1 to TRBJ2-7; TRBD1 might be the D (6 bases). Germline loops: CDR1 LGHDT, CDR2 YNNKEL (reference sequence). Trimming pared 4 bases from V and 2 bases from J, leaving 18 bases between. The length of the CDR3 is 16 residues. The CDR3 nucleotides read TGTGCCAGCAGCCCCCAGAAGGGGGAGCCCCCCTACGAGCAGTACTTC. This codes for CASSPQKGEPPYEQYF.

A note on this clonotype: Given a much more abundant clone one base away, this may be a read error. The gene calls are TRBV7-6 and TRBJ1-6, with D tentatively TRBD1 (5 bases). The CDR3 sequence is 17 residues long. Germline-derived CDR1 and CDR2 are SGHVS and FNYEAQ. CDR3 DNA sequence: TGTGCCAGCAGCTTAGGGGCGAGGGGCGGTAATAATTCACCCCTCCGCTTT. It yields the protein CASSLGARGGNNSPLRF.